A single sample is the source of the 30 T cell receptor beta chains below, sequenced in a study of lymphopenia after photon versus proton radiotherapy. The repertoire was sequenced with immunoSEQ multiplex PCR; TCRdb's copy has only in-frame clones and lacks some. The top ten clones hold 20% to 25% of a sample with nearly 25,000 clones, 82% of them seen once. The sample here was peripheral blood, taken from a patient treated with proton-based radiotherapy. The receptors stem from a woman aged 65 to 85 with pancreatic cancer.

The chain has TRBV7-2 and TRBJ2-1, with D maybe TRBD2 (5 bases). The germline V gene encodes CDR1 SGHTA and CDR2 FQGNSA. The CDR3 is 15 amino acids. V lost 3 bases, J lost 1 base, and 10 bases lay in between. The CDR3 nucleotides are TGTGCCAGCAGCTTGTTCCGGGGATCCTACAATGAGCAGTTCTTC. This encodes CASSLFRGSYNEQFF.

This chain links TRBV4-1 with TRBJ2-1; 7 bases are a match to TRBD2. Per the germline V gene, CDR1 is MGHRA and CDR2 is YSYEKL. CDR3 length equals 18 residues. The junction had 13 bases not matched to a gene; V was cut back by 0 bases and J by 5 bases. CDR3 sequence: CASSQDHSTSGTNNEQFF. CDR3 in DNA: TGCGCCAGCAGCCAAGATCATTCGACCAGCGGGACCAACAATGAGCAGTTCTTC.

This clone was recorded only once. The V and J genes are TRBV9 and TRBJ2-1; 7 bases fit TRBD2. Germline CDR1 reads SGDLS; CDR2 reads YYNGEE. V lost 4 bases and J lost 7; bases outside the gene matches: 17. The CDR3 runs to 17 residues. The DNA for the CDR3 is TGTGCCAGCAGCTTGGGCCGGTTTGCGGGAGAAAGGAATGAGCAGTTCTTC. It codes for CASSLGRFAGERNEQFF. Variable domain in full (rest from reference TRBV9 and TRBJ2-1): DSGVTQTPKHLITATGQRVTLRCSPRSGDLSVYWYQQSLDQGLQFLIQYYNGEERAKGNILERFSAQQFPDLHSELNLSSLELGDSALYFCASSLGRFAGERNEQFFGPGTRLTVL.

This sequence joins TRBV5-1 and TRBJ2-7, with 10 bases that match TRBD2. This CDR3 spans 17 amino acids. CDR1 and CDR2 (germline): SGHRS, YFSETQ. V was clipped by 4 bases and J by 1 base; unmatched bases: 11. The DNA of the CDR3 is TGCGCCAGCAGCCCCCCGAGTAGCGGGAGGAAGTCCTACGAGCAGTACTTC. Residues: CASSPPSSGRKSYEQYF.

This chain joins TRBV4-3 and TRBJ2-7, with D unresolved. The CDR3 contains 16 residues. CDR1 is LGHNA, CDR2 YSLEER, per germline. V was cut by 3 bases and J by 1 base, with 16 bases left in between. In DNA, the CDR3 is TGCGCCAGCAGCCAGGGATCCGACCCATTATCCTACGAGCAGTACTTC. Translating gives CASSQGSDPLSYEQYF.

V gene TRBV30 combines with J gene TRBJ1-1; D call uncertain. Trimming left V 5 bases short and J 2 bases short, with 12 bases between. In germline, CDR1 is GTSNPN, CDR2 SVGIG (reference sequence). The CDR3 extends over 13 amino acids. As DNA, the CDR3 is TGTGCCTGGTCGGAGGACCTCAACACTGAAGCTTTCTTT. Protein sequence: CAWSEDLNTEAFF.

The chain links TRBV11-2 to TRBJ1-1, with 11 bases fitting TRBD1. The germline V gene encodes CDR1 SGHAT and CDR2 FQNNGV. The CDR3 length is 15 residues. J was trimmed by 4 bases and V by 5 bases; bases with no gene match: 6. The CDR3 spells CASSPDRGRRTEAFF. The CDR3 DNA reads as TGTGCCAGCAGCCCGGACAGGGGGCGACGCACTGAAGCTTTCTTT.

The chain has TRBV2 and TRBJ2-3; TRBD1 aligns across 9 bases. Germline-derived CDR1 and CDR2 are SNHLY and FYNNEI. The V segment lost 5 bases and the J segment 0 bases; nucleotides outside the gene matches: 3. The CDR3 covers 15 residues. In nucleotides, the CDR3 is TGTGCCAGCAGTTCCGGGACAGGGAGCACAGATACGCAGTATTTT. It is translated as CASSSGTGSTDTQYF.

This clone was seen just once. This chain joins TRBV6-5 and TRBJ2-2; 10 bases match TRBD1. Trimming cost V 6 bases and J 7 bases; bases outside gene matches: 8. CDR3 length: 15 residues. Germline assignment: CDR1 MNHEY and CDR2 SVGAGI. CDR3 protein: CASRTSTGGRGELFF. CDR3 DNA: TGTGCCAGCAGAACTTCGACAGGGGGCCGCGGGGAGCTGTTTTTT.

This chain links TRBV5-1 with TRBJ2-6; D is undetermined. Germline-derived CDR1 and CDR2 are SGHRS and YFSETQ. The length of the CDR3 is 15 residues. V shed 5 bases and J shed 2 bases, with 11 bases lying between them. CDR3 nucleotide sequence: TGCGCCAGCAGTTTCGAATGGACTGGGGCCAACGTCCTGACTTTC. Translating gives CASSFEWTGANVLTF. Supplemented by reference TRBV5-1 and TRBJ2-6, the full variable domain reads KAGVTQTPRYLIKTRGQQVTLSCSPISGHRSVSWYQQTPGQGLQFLFEYFSETQRNKGNFPGRFSGRQFSNSRSEMNVSTLELGDSALYLCASSFEWTGANVLTFGAGSRLTVL.

The CDR3 spells CAWISPFRNNDEQYF. As DNA, the CDR3 is TGTGCCTGGATTAGTCCCTTCCGGAATAACGACGAGCAGTACTTC. This chain joins TRBV30 and TRBJ2-7, with D unclear. Per germline, CDR1 GTSNPN and CDR2 SVGIG (reference sequence). The CDR3 covers 15 residues. The V gene lost 4 bases and the J gene lost 5 bases, with 21 bases spanning the gap.

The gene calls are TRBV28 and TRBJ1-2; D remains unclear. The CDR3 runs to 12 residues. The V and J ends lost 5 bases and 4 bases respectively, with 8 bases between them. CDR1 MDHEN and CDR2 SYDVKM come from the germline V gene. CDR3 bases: TGTGCCAGCAGTCCGTTACTCTATGGCTACACCTTC. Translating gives CASSPLLYGYTF.

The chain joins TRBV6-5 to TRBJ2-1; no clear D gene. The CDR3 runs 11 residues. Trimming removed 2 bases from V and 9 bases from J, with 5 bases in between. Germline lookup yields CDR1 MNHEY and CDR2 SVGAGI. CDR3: CASSYMGEQFF. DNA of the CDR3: TGTGCCAGCAGTTACATGGGTGAGCAGTTCTTC.

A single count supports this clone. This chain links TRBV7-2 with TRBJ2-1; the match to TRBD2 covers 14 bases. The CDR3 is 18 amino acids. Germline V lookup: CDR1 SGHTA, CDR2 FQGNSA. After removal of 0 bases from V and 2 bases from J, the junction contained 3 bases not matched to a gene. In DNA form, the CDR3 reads TGTGCCAGCAGCTTAGCCGGACTAGCGGGAGGTACCTACAATGAGCAGTTCTTC. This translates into CASSLAGLAGGTYNEQFF.

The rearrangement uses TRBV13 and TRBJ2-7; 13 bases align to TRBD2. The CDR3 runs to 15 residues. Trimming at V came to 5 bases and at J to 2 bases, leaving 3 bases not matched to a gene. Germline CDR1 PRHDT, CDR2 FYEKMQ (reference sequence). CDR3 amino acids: CASSEGLAGTYEQYF. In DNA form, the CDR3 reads TGTGCCAGCAGCGAGGGACTAGCGGGAACCTACGAGCAGTACTTC.

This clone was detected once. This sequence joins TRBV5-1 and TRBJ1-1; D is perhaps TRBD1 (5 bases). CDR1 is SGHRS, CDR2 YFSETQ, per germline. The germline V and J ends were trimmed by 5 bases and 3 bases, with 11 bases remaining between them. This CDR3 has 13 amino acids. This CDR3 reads CASRDQGDTEAFF. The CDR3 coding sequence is TGCGCCAGCAGGGACCAAGGGGACACTGAAGCTTTCTTT.

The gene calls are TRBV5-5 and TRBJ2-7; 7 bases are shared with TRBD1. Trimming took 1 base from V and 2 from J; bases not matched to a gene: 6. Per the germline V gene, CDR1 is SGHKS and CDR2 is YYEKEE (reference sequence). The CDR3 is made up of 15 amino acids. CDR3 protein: CASSLYSGTAYEQYF. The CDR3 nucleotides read TGTGCCAGCAGCTTGTACTCCGGGACAGCCTACGAGCAGTACTTC.

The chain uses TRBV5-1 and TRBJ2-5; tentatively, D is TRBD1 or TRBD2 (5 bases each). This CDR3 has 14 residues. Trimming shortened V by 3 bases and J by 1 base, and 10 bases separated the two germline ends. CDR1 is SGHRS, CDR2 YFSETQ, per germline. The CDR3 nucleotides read TGCGCCAGCAGCTCGGGGCCGTCCCAAGAGACCCAGTACTTC. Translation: CASSSGPSQETQYF.

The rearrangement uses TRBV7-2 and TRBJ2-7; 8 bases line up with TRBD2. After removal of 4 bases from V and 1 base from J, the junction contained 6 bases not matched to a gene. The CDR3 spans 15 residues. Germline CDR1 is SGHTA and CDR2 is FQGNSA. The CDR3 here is CASSYIAGSSYEQYF. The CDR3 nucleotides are TGTGCCAGCAGCTACATAGCGGGGTCTTCCTACGAGCAGTACTTC. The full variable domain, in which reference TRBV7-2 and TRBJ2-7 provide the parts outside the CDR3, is GAGVSQSPSNKVTEKGKDVELRCDPISGHTALYWYRQSLGQGLEFLIYFQGNSAPDKSGLPSDRFSAERTGGSVSTLTIQRTQQEDSAVYLCASSYIAGSSYEQYFGPGTRLTVT.

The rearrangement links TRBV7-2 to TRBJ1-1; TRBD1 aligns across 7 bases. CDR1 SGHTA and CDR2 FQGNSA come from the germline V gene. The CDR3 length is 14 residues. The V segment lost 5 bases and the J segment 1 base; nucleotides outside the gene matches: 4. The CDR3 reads CASSPGGSNTEAFF. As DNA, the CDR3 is TGTGCCAGCAGCCCAGGGGGTTCGAACACTGAAGCTTTCTTT.

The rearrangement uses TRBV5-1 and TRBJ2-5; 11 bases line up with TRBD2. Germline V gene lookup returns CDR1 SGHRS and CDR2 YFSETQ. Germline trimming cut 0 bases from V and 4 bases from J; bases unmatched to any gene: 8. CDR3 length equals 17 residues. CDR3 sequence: CASSLGLAGPPRETQYF. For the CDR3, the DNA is TGCGCCAGCAGCTTGGGACTAGCGGGGCCACCCCGAGAGACCCAGTACTTC.

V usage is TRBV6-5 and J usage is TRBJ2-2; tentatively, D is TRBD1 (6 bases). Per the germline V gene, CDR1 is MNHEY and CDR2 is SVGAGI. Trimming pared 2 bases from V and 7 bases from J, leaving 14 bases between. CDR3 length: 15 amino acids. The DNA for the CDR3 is TGTGCCAGCAGTTACGTACTAAGGGACAACGGGGAGCTGTTTTTT. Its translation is CASSYVLRDNGELFF.

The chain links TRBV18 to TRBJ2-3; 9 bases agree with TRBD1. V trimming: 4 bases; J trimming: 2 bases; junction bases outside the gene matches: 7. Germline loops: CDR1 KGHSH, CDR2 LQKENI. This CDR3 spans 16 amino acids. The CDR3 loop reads CASSLQGADPTDTQYF. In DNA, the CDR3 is TGTGCCAGCTCACTACAGGGGGCTGATCCCACAGATACGCAGTATTTT.

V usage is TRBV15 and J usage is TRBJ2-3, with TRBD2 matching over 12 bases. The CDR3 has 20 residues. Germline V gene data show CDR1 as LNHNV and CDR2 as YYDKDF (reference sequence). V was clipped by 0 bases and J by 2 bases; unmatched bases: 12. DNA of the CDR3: TGTGCCACCAGCAGAGATTCCGGGACTAGCGGGCCGGATTCCACAGATACGCAGTATTTT. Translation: CATSRDSGTSGPDSTDTQYF.

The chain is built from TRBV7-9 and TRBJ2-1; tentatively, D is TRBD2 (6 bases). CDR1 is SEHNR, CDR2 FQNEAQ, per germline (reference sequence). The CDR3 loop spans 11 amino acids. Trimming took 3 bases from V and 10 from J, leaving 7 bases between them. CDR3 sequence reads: CASSLLAEQFF. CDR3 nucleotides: TGTGCCAGCAGCTTGCTAGCGGAGCAGTTCTTC.

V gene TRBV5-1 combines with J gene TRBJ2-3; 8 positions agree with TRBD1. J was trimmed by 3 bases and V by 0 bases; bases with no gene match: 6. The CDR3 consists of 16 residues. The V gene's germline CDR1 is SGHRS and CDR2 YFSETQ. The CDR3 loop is CASSLGDRGITDTQYF. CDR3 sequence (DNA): TGCGCCAGCAGCTTGGGCGACAGGGGTATTACAGATACGCAGTATTTT.

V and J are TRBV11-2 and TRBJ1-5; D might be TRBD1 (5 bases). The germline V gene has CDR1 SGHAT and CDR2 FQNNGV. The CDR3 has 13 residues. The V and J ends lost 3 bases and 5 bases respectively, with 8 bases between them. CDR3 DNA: TGTGCCAGCAGCTTGGGGCGGGATCAGCCCCAGCATTTT. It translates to CASSLGRDQPQHF.

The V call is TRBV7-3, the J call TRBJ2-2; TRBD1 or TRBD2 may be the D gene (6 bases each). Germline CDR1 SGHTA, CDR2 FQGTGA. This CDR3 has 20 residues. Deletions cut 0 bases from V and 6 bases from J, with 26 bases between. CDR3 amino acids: CASSLTSIRGGSQRAGELFF. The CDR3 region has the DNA TGTGCCAGCAGCTTAACGAGTATCCGAGGGGGGAGTCAACGCGCCGGGGAGCTGTTTTTT.

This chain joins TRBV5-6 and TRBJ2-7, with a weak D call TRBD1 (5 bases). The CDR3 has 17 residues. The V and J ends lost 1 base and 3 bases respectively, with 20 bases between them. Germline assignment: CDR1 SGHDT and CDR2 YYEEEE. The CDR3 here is CASSLFVTAKNDYEQYF. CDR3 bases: TGTGCCAGCAGCTTGTTTGTGACAGCGAAAAATGACTACGAGCAGTACTTC.

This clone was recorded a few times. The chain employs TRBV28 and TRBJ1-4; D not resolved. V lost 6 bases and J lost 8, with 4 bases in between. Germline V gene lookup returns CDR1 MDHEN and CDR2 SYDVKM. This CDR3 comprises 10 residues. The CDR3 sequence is CASRREKLFF. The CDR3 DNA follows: TGTGCCAGCAGGAGAGAAAAACTGTTTTTT.